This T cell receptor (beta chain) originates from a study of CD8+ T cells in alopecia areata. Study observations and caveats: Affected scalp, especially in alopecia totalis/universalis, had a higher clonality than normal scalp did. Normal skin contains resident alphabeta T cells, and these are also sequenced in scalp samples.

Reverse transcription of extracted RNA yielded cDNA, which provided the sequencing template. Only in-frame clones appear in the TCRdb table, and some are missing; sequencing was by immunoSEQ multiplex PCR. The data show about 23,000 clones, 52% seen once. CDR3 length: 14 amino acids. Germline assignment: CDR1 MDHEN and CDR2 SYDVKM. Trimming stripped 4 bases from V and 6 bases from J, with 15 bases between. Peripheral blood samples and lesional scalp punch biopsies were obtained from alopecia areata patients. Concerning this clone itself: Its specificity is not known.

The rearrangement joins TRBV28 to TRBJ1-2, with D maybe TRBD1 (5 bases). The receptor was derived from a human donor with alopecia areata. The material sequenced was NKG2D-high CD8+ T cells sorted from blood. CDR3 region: CASSYHRSKNGYTF. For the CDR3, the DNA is TGTGCCAGCAGTTATCACAGGTCCAAGAATGGCTACACCTTC.